Each of the 28 T cell receptor beta chains below was sequenced from the same sample in a study of CD8 T cells in ankylosing spondylitis (TCRdb year 2017). Libraries were built with 5' RACE. For sequencing, an Illumina HiSeq 2500 was employed. TCRdb itself trimmed the public reads at Q25 with fastp, ran MiXCR and retained productive beta chains. For every CDR3 protein sequence, its rows merge into one entry that carries the most common genes and DNA. This sample has 300,000 to 350,000 distinct CDR3 sequences in its table, and around 10% of those were observed once. The top ten hold roughly 9% of the sample. Sequencing was done on a sample of blood, either unsorted or a sorted T cell fraction (not recorded which). The receptors stem from a female donor with ankylosing spondylitis or in good health (not recorded which).

This clonotype has a count of ten or more. The rearrangement links TRBV25-1 to TRBJ2-1; no clear D. The V end was cut by 0 bases, the J end by 2 bases, with 5 bases between. The CDR3 runs to 14 residues. Germline V CDR1 and CDR2: MGHDK, SYGVNS. CDR3 protein: CASSEYVPYNEQFF. The CDR3 DNA reads as TGTGCCAGCAGTGAATACGTCCCCTACAATGAGCAGTTCTTC.

This clonotype was recorded many times. This rearrangement joins TRBV12-3 or TRBV12-4 to TRBJ1-1; TRBD1 aligns across 7 bases. The CDR3 has 14 amino acids. J lost 2 bases, V lost 2 bases, and 2 bases had no gene match. Here the CDR3 reads CASSLRQGNTEAFF. The CDR3 DNA sequence: TGTGCCAGCAGTTTAAGACAGGGAAACACTGAAGCTTTCTTT.

This clonotype was seen repeatedly, ten times or more. This chain uses TRBV7-9 with TRBJ1-2; D is unclear. Trimming stripped 5 bases from V and 5 bases from J, with 6 bases between. This CDR3 has 11 amino acids. CDR1 is SEHNR and CDR2 is FQNEAQ in the germline V gene (reference sequence). CDR3 in DNA: TGTGCCAGCAGCCCTGAATATGGCTACACCTTC. Encoded protein: CASSPEYGYTF.

There are a few counts of this clonotype. The chain uses TRBV12-3 or TRBV12-4 and TRBJ1-6; D is ambiguous. Trimming left V 5 bases short and J 8 bases short, with 13 bases between. There are 14 residues in the CDR3. CDR3 loop: CASSHERGYSPLHF. The CDR3 nucleotides read TGTGCCAGCAGTCACGAGAGAGGGTATTCACCCCTCCACTTT.

This clonotype was seen many times. V usage is TRBV11-2 and J usage is TRBJ1-5; 8 nucleotides match TRBD1. V shed 5 bases, J shed 7 bases, and the junction held 10 bases outside the gene matches. Germline values: CDR1 SGHAT, CDR2 FQNNGV. This CDR3 is 15 amino acids long. The CDR3 DNA follows: TGTGCCAGCAGCAAAGACAGGGGTTTCGTACAGCCCCAGCATTTT. It is translated as CASSKDRGFVQPQHF.

With regard to this clonotype: With a much larger clone just one base away, this may be a read error. The chain is built from TRBV20-1 and TRBJ2-1; D gene uncertain. Germline lookup yields CDR1 DFQATT and CDR2 SNEGSKA (reference sequence). Trimming removed 3 bases from V and 5 bases from J, with 14 bases in between. The CDR3 covers 14 residues. The CDR3 protein is CSASFHTAHNEQFF. In nucleotides, the CDR3 is TGCAGTGCTAGTTTCCACACGGCCCACAATGAGCAGTTCTTC.

This clonotype appeared many times. The chain recombines TRBV3-1 with TRBJ2-2; possible D gene TRBD2, 5 bases. V was shortened by 2 bases and J by 5 bases, with 9 bases between the two germline ends. Germline CDR1 LGHDT, CDR2 YNNKEL (reference sequence). This CDR3 region has 14 residues. In nucleotides, the CDR3 is TGTGCCAGCAGCCAACGCGGGTCGACCGGGGAGCTGTTTTTT. This encodes CASSQRGSTGELFF.

The chain couples TRBV5-1 to TRBJ2-1; 7 positions agree with TRBD1. CDR1 is SGHRS, CDR2 YFSETQ, per germline. The CDR3 is 16 amino acids. Trimming removed 0 bases from V and 5 bases from J; junction bases left unmatched: 8. DNA for the CDR3: TGCGCCAGCAGCTTGGAAGGGGGACAGCTAAACAATGAGCAGTTCTTC. Translated, it gives CASSLEGGQLNNEQFF.

This clonotype was detected many times. V usage is TRBV12-3 or TRBV12-4 and J usage is TRBJ2-3; D call uncertain. The CDR3 runs to 13 residues. V lost 6 bases, J lost 4 bases, and 11 bases lay in between. CDR3 sequence (DNA): TGTGCCAGCAGCCTACGGGCCCCAGATACGCAGTATTTT. Its protein product is CASSLRAPDTQYF.

In this sample, this clonotype turned up a few times. The V gene is TRBV7-8, the J gene TRBJ2-7; D gene ambiguous. The V and J ends lost 0 bases and 3 bases respectively, with 9 bases between them. The CDR3 length is 14 residues. Germline V gene data show CDR1 as SGHVS and CDR2 as FQNEAQ. CDR3: CASSLASKYYEQYF. The CDR3 DNA reads TGTGCCAGCAGCTTAGCGAGCAAATACTACGAGCAGTACTTC.

The CDR3 DNA reads TGTGCCAGCAGCTTAGTCGTAGCGGGAGGAGAGCAGTTCTTC. It is translated as CASSLVVAGGEQFF. This chain connects TRBV7-9 to TRBJ2-1; 10 bases line up with TRBD2. Germline V lookup: CDR1 SEHNR, CDR2 FQNEAQ (reference sequence). V was clipped by 1 base and J by 10 bases; unmatched bases: 4. The CDR3 extends over 14 amino acids.

This clonotype was counted at least ten times. This sequence joins TRBV12-3 or TRBV12-4 and TRBJ1-4, with D perhaps matching TRBD1 (5 bases). The CDR3 extends over 15 amino acids. V was clipped by 5 bases and J by 0 bases, with 10 bases between them. In nucleotides, the CDR3 is TGTGCCAGCAGTCTGGGACGCTCAACTAATGAAAAACTGTTTTTT. This encodes CASSLGRSTNEKLFF.

About this clonotype itself: A read error is possible here, since a much larger clone lies one base away. The chain couples TRBV3-1 to TRBJ2-1; tentative D call: TRBD2 (5 bases). The V gene's germline CDR1 is LGHDT and CDR2 YNNKEL (reference sequence). The CDR3 consists of 15 residues. In DNA, the CDR3 is TGTGCCAGCAGCCTTTTCCGACTATCCTACATTGAGCAGTTCTTC. This codes for CASSLFRLSYIEQFF.

The table lists this clonotype with many counts. The chain joins TRBV29-1 to TRBJ1-1, with D tentatively TRBD1 (6 bases). Trimming removed 4 bases from V and 4 bases from J, with 10 bases in between. Germline CDR1 SQVTM, CDR2 ANQGSEA. The CDR3 sequence is 12 residues long. The CDR3 sequence is CSVVLGGTEAFF. The DNA of the CDR3 is TGCAGCGTTGTACTAGGGGGCACTGAAGCTTTCTTT.

The chain links TRBV6-7 to TRBJ1-5; 8 bases are shared with TRBD1. TRBV6-7 is known as an ORF, though its function is uncertain. This CDR3 has 15 amino acids. After removal of 11 bases from V and 2 bases from J, the junction contained 11 bases not matched to a gene. The CDR3 is CAPHGQGVGNQPQHF. The CDR3 region has the DNA TGTGCCCCTCACGGACAGGGCGTAGGCAATCAGCCCCAGCATTTT.

This clonotype was found a few times. The CDR3, as DNA: TGCAGTGCTACCCAGGGGGCCCTGAACCAAGAGACCCAGTACTTC. This sequence encodes CSATQGALNQETQYF. The rearrangement joins TRBV20-1 to TRBJ2-5; 8 positions match TRBD1. The CDR3 sequence is 15 residues long. J was trimmed by 0 bases and V by 4 bases; bases with no gene match: 7. CDR1 and CDR2 (germline): DFQATT, SNEGSKA (reference sequence).

This clonotype was detected many times. The chain recombines TRBV5-1 with TRBJ2-2; tentatively, D is TRBD2 (6 bases). Germline loops: CDR1 SGHRS, CDR2 YFSETQ. V was clipped by 1 base and J by 7 bases, with 11 bases between them. This CDR3 spans 14 amino acids. The CDR3 DNA reads as TGCGCCAGCAGCTTGACGGGCGGGAACGGGGAGCTGTTTTTT. Translated, it gives CASSLTGGNGELFF.

This clonotype was seen at least ten times. The chain links TRBV7-2 to TRBJ2-5, with D uncertain. Germline-derived CDR1 and CDR2 are SGHTA and FQGNSA. Trimming pared 0 bases from V and 5 bases from J, leaving 1 base between. The CDR3 has 11 residues. CDR3 in DNA: TGTGCCAGCAGCTTAGCGGAGACCCAGTACTTC. Its protein product is CASSLAETQYF.

This clonotype appeared many times. The V gene is TRBV4-2, the J gene TRBJ2-1; 10 nucleotides agree with TRBD2. The CDR3 covers 14 residues. Losses at the gene ends were 2 bases for V and 7 bases for J; bases not matched to a gene: 2. Germline V lookup: CDR1 LGHNA, CDR2 YNFKEQ. In nucleotides, the CDR3 is TGTGCCAGCAGCCAACGGACTAGCGGTAATGAGCAGTTCTTC. Translating it yields CASSQRTSGNEQFF.

This clonotype has ten or more counts. V gene TRBV9 combines with J gene TRBJ2-1, with TRBD2 matching 7 bases. The CDR3 runs to 16 residues. The ends lost 0 bases at V and 3 bases at J; junction bases unmatched: 6. From germline, CDR1 is SGDLS and CDR2 YYNGEE. CDR3 bases: TGTGCCAGCAGCGTAGATCGTCCTAGCGGCTACAATGAGCAGTTCTTC. Translated, it gives CASSVDRPSGYNEQFF.

The chain employs TRBV12-3 or TRBV12-4 and TRBJ2-5, with 8 positions matching TRBD1. The CDR3 length is 13 residues. V lost 5 bases, J lost 6 bases, and 5 bases stayed unmatched. The CDR3 protein is CASSTDRGQTQYF. CDR3 coding DNA: TGTGCCAGCAGTACAGACAGGGGCCAGACCCAGTACTTC.

This clonotype has a count of ten or more. J is TRBJ1-3 and V is TRBV7-2, with TRBD1 matching 7 bases. The CDR3 has 16 residues. V was clipped by 3 bases and J by 0 bases; unmatched bases: 5. Germline V gene data show CDR1 as SGHTA and CDR2 as FQGNSA. The CDR3 spells CASSFRTGSSGNTIYF. CDR3 in DNA: TGTGCCAGCAGCTTTCGGACAGGAAGCTCTGGAAACACCATATATTTT.

Many counts were recorded for this clonotype. The CDR3 DNA reads as TGTGCCAGCACCTCCCTTGGAGTGCAGTACTTC. It translates to CASTSLGVQYF. The rearrangement links TRBV7-9 to TRBJ2-7, with D unresolved. Germline assignment: CDR1 SEHNR and CDR2 FQNEAQ (reference sequence). V was trimmed by 7 bases and J by 9 bases, leaving 13 bases between them. This CDR3 contains 11 residues. The full variable domain, in which reference TRBV7-9 and TRBJ2-7 provide the parts outside the CDR3, is DTGVSQNPRHKITKRGQNVTFRCDPISEHNRLYWYRQTLGQGPEFLTYFQNEAQLEKSRLLSDRFSAERPKGSFSTLEIQRTEQGDSAMYLCASTSLGVQYFGPGTRLTVT.

As to this clonotype: A read error is possible here, since a much larger clone lies one base away. The rearrangement links TRBV5-1 to TRBJ2-1; D is undetermined. V lost 4 bases and J 7 bases, leaving 12 bases between the germline ends. CDR1 is SGHRS and CDR2 is YFSETQ in the germline V gene. The CDR3 covers 13 residues. CDR3 amino acids: CASSADTANEQFF. The CDR3 coding sequence is TGCGCCAGCAGCGCGGATACAGCGAATGAGCAGTTCTTC.

The sample holds many counts of this clonotype. The rearrangement joins TRBV28 to TRBJ1-1; D gene uncertain. The germline V and J ends were trimmed by 3 bases and 3 bases, with 5 bases remaining between them. From germline, CDR1 is MDHEN and CDR2 SYDVKM. CDR3 size: 12 residues. The CDR3 sequence is CASSFRYTEAFF. The CDR3 nucleotides are TGTGCCAGCAGTTTCAGGTACACTGAAGCTTTCTTT.

This clonotype was seen more than once but under ten times. J is TRBJ2-1 and V is TRBV28; weak D call: TRBD2 (7 bases). The CDR3 totals 20 residues. Per the germline V gene, CDR1 is MDHEN and CDR2 is SYDVKM. V was pared by 7 bases and J by 6 bases, with 34 bases between. CDR3 bases: TGTGCCAGCACCGCTATGTCCCTCCGGGGGGCGGGACAAAAAATCAATGAGCAGTTCTTC. Translated, it gives CASTAMSLRGAGQKINEQFF.

The chain carries TRBV20-1 and TRBJ2-5; the D gene is possibly TRBD1 (6 bases). The V and J ends lost 5 bases and 1 base respectively, with 20 bases between them. Germline values: CDR1 DFQATT, CDR2 SNEGSKA (reference sequence). The CDR3 is made up of 16 amino acids. CDR3 loop: CSAYAPSGTLQETQYF. The CDR3 region has the DNA TGCAGTGCTTATGCTCCTTCCGGGACACTCCAAGAGACCCAGTACTTC.

This clonotype was recorded at least ten times. The chain links TRBV20-1 to TRBJ1-6; D is unclear. Trimming removed 1 base from V and 0 bases from J, with 7 bases in between. Per the germline V gene, CDR1 is DFQATT and CDR2 is SNEGSKA (reference sequence). The CDR3 is made up of 15 amino acids. In nucleotides, the CDR3 is TGCAGTGCTAGAGTGGGGAGCTCCTATAATTCACCCCTCCACTTT. The encoded protein is CSARVGSSYNSPLHF.